What follows is one T cell receptor beta chain and its context. These data originate in a study of blood T cell repertoires in COVID-19. Trimming cost V 2 bases and J 5 bases; bases outside gene matches: 4. CDR1 SGHAT and CDR2 FQNNGV come from the germline V gene. The CDR3 has 15 amino acids. As processed by the authors: Nucleated cell number was recorded as an estimate derived from reference gene primer amplification. Sequenced by immunoSEQ multiplex PCR; TCRdb stores in-frame clones only, minus some. The V and J calls and clone size come from that table; D and trimming were worked out from the DNA. The sample includes under 200,000 clones, 80% to 90% of them seen just once.

The sequence was collected from a woman aged 50 to 60 who had recovered from COVID-19. The sequencing sample was made of PBMCs or T cells enriched from blood (not recorded which). The gene calls are TRBV11-2 and TRBJ2-1; TRBD2 aligns across 9 bases. Here the CDR3 reads CASSLFQREDNEQFF. The CDR3 DNA follows: TGTGCCAGCAGCTTATTTCAGCGGGAGGACAATGAGCAGTTCTTC.